A single sample is the source of the 20 T cell receptor beta chains below, sequenced in a study of identifying expanded T cells in peripheral blood. This table comes from immunoSEQ multiplex PCR, and its TCRdb copy is limited to in-frame clones, with some not included. The profile covers some 120,000 clones, with around four fifths appearing a single time and over 3% taken by the ten largest. The sequencing input was blood. These receptors all come from a person between 18 and 69 years old in good health.

The V call is TRBV7-6, the J call TRBJ1-2; D gene ambiguous. V dropped 1 base and J dropped 7 bases, with 13 bases sitting between them. This CDR3 spans 14 amino acids. Germline CDR1 SGHVS, CDR2 FNYEAQ. The CDR3 sequence is CASSLVDDGLGYTF. The CDR3 bases are TGTGCCAGCAGCTTAGTAGACGATGGGCTTGGCTACACCTTC.

The genes are TRBV5-6 and TRBJ1-5; the D gene is possibly TRBD1 (6 bases). Trimming removed 5 bases from V and 2 bases from J, with 20 bases in between. CDR1 and CDR2 (germline): SGHDT, YYEEEE. There are 17 residues in the CDR3. The CDR3 DNA sequence: TGTGCCAGCAGTCAATACCGGGCAGGGGCGGGCAATCAGCCCCAGCATTTT. It codes for CASSQYRAGAGNQPQHF.

The chain uses TRBV6-6 and TRBJ1-3; tentatively, D is TRBD1 (5 bases). The V gene lost 2 bases and the J gene lost 1 base, with 9 bases spanning the gap. This CDR3 is 15 amino acids long. CDR1 is MNHNY and CDR2 is SVGAGI in the germline V gene (reference sequence). The CDR3 DNA is TGTGCCAGCAGTTACGGGGGGGTATCTGGAAACACCATATATTTT. This gives the protein CASSYGGVSGNTIYF.

This chain links TRBV7-2 with TRBJ2-2; D is perhaps TRBD1 or TRBD2 (5 bases each). The CDR3 extends over 15 amino acids. CDR1 SGHTA and CDR2 FQGNSA come from the germline V gene. V was cut by 6 bases and J by 7 bases, with 18 bases left in between. The CDR3, as DNA: TGTGCCAGCAGTCCAAATTGGGGGTTCGGCGGGGAGCTGTTTTTT. This codes for CASSPNWGFGGELFF.

In its sample, this clone was seen once. This chain links TRBV4-3 with TRBJ2-4, with 11 bases aligning to TRBD2. With V trimmed by 4 bases and J by 7 bases, 6 bases remained unmatched. The germline CDR1 and CDR2 sequences are LGHNA and YSLEER. This CDR3 has 15 amino acids. The CDR3 spells CASSLYSGGANIQYF. As DNA, the CDR3 is TGCGCCAGCAGCCTTTATAGCGGGGGGGCTAACATTCAGTACTTC.

This chain joins TRBV29-1 and TRBJ1-6; D unclear. V was shortened by 4 bases and J by 7 bases, with 11 bases between the two germline ends. Looked up from germline, CDR1 is SQVTM and CDR2 is ANQGSEA. The CDR3 is 13 residues long. This CDR3 reads CSVAAAKNSPLHF. In DNA, the CDR3 is TGCAGCGTTGCAGCAGCCAAAAATTCACCCCTCCACTTT.

This clone was seen a handful of times. The J gene is TRBJ1-1, the V gene TRBV29-1; D possibly corresponds to TRBD1 (5 bases). The germline CDR1 and CDR2 sequences are SQVTM and ANQGSEA. Trimming took off 4 bases at V and 10 bases at J, with 10 bases between the two ends. The CDR3 length is 10 residues. CDR3 region: CSVGDRGAFF. The CDR3 DNA reads as TGCAGCGTTGGCGACAGAGGAGCTTTCTTT.

The chain couples TRBV6-4 to TRBJ1-2, with 11 nucleotides matching TRBD1. The germline gives CDR1 MRHNA, CDR2 SNTAGT. The CDR3 runs 12 residues. The trim removed 8 bases at V and 13 bases at J, leaving 9 bases unmatched. This CDR3 reads CASGWTGGDITF. CDR3 DNA: TGTGCCAGCGGCTGGACAGGGGGCGATATCACCTTC.

The chain combines TRBV25-1 with TRBJ1-2; weak D call: TRBD1 (6 bases). CDR1 is MGHDK, CDR2 SYGVNS, per germline. This CDR3 has 14 amino acids. The V end lost 7 bases, the J end lost 6 bases, and 18 bases lay between the germline ends. CDR3 DNA sequence: TGTGCCAGCACCCGAGGGGGTCTTTATGATGGCTACACCTTC. The encoded protein is CASTRGGLYDGYTF.

V is TRBV30 and J is TRBJ2-1, with D unresolved. The ends were cut back, 1 base at V and 0 bases at J, with 10 bases in the middle. Germline-derived CDR1 and CDR2 are GTSNPN and SVGIG (reference sequence). There are 15 residues in the CDR3. In DNA form, the CDR3 reads TGTGCCTGGAGTGGACGGTCGAGCTCCTACAATGAGCAGTTCTTC. It yields the protein CAWSGRSSSYNEQFF.

The gene calls are TRBV7-9 and TRBJ1-1, with TRBD1 matching 8 bases. CDR1 and CDR2 (germline): SEHNR, FQNEAQ (reference sequence). CDR3 length: 15 residues. The V gene end was trimmed by 4 bases and the J gene end by 6 bases; junction bases not matched to a gene: 10. The CDR3 spells CASSSREDRAPEAFF. The CDR3 nucleotides are TGTGCCAGCAGCTCTAGGGAGGACAGGGCCCCTGAAGCTTTCTTT.

This clone showed up just once. The rearrangement links TRBV5-6 to TRBJ2-7; TRBD2 is a possible D gene (7 bases). Germline assignment: CDR1 SGHDT and CDR2 YYEEEE. V lost 4 bases and J 2 bases, leaving 19 bases between the germline ends. The CDR3 consists of 16 residues. The CDR3 sequence: CASSPLGRGETYEQYF. The CDR3 DNA follows: TGTGCCAGCAGCCCGCTTGGGAGGGGGGAGACCTACGAGCAGTACTTC.

The chain combines TRBV7-2 with TRBJ1-3; unclear D gene. In germline, CDR1 is SGHTA, CDR2 FQGNSA. CDR3 size: 13 residues. Trimming removed 6 bases from V and 2 bases from J, with 8 bases in between. CDR3 in amino acids: CASSTGTGNTIYF. The CDR3 region has the DNA TGTGCCAGCAGTACGGGAACTGGAAACACCATATATTTT. The variable domain in full, completed from reference TRBV7-2 and TRBJ1-3, reads GAGVSQSPSNKVTEKGKDVELRCDPISGHTALYWYRQSLGQGLEFLIYFQGNSAPDKSGLPSDRFSAERTGGSVSTLTIQRTQQEDSAVYLCASSTGTGNTIYFGEGSWLTVV.

The chain combines TRBV5-6 with TRBJ1-1; no definite D call. The CDR3 has 12 residues. The germline CDR1 and CDR2 sequences are SGHDT and YYEEEE. Trimming left V 2 bases short and J 2 bases short, with 4 bases between. This CDR3 is CASSLVNTEAFF. The CDR3 bases are TGTGCCAGCAGCTTAGTAAACACTGAAGCTTTCTTT.

As DNA, the CDR3 is TGTGCCAGCAGCGTCCTTCAGGGGACAGATACGCAGTATTTT. Its protein is CASSVLQGTDTQYF. The chain recombines TRBV9 with TRBJ2-3, with a possible D match to TRBD1 (6 bases). V lost 2 bases and J lost 3, with 10 bases in between. The length of the CDR3 is 14 residues. The V gene's germline CDR1 is SGDLS and CDR2 YYNGEE.

The chain links TRBV25-1 to TRBJ2-6; D call uncertain. V was pared by 4 bases and J by 3 bases, with 19 bases between. The V gene's germline CDR1 is MGHDK and CDR2 SYGVNS. The CDR3 contains 18 residues. CDR3: CASSAPPAYSNGANVLTF. The CDR3, as DNA: TGTGCCAGCAGTGCCCCCCCTGCGTACTCCAATGGGGCCAACGTCCTGACTTTC.

The chain is built from TRBV15 and TRBJ2-5; 8 positions match TRBD2. The CDR3 runs to 15 residues. The V gene's germline CDR1 is LNHNV and CDR2 YYDKDF (reference sequence). J lost 7 bases, V lost 5 bases, and 12 bases had no gene match. The CDR3 is CATSPRGGNRGTQYF. CDR3 sequence (DNA): TGTGCCACCAGCCCCCGGGGGGGGAATAGGGGGACCCAGTACTTC.

The V gene is TRBV9, the J gene TRBJ2-3, with D perhaps matching TRBD2 (5 bases). Germline-derived CDR1 and CDR2 are SGDLS and YYNGEE. The CDR3 contains 14 residues. V gave up 1 base and J gave up 2 bases, with 8 bases separating them. The CDR3 protein is CASSVYRDTDTQYF. The CDR3 DNA reads as TGTGCCAGCAGCGTATACCGGGACACAGATACGCAGTATTTT.

This clone was observed a few times. The chain carries TRBV27 and TRBJ1-2; TRBD1 is a possible D gene (6 bases). This CDR3 is 15 amino acids long. Deletions cut 4 bases from V and 7 bases from J, with 19 bases between. From germline, CDR1 is MNHEY and CDR2 SMNVEV (reference sequence). The CDR3 DNA is TGTGCCAGCAGTTCCGCCGGGGGGGGGCGCGGTGGCTACACCTTC. Translation gives CASSSAGGGRGGYTF.

The chain's CDR3 is CASSLATGGEQFF. Written as DNA, the CDR3 is TGTGCCAGCAGCTTGGCGACAGGGGGCGAGCAGTTCTTC. The chain combines TRBV5-6 with TRBJ2-1; 10 positions agree with TRBD1. The CDR3 totals 13 residues. Germline V CDR1 and CDR2: SGHDT, YYEEEE. The V gene end was trimmed by 0 bases and the J gene end by 10 bases; junction bases not matched to a gene: 1.